This TCR beta chain was observed in a study of T cell responses to AZD1222 COVID-19 vaccine. Whole-study results and caveats: Unmutated regions of variants are reportedly targeted by nearly half of spike-specific TCRs.

The data were produced by immunoSEQ multiplex PCR, yet TCRdb's version contains in-frame clones alone and is incomplete. The sample contains 90,000 to 120,000 clones, 92% of which appear only once. Pooled in the analysis were second doses at about 4 or about 12 weeks. A word on this clone: As yet, its antigen is unknown.

The germline V gene has CDR1 SNHLY and CDR2 FYNNEI. The CDR3 sequence is 16 residues long. Trimming took 0 bases from V and 8 from J, leaving 17 bases between them. The sequence was obtained from an adult who received the AZD1222 COVID-19 vaccine. The rearrangement joins TRBV2 to TRBJ2-1; D is possibly TRBD2 (5 bases). The source was peripheral blood, collected 28 days after the second AZD1222 dose. The CDR3 coding sequence is TGTGCCAGCAGTGAAGCGAGGGCCGTAAGCAGCGATGAGCAGTTCTTC. This gives the protein CASSEARAVSSDEQFF.